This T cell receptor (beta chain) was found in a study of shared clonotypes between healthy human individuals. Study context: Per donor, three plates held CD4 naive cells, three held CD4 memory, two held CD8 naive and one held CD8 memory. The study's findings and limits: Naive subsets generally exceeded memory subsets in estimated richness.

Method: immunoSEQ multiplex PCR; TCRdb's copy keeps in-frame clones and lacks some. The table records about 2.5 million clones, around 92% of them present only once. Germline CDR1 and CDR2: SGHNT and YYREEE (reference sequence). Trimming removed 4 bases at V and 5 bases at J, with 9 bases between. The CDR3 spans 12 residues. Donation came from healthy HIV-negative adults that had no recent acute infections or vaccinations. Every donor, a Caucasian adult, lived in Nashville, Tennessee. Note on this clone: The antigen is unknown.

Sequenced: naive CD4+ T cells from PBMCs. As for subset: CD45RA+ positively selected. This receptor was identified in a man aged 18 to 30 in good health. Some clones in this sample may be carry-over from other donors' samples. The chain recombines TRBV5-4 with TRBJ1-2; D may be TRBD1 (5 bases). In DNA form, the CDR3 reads TGTGCCAGCAGCCAGCAGGGTTATGGCTACACCTTC. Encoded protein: CASSQQGYGYTF.